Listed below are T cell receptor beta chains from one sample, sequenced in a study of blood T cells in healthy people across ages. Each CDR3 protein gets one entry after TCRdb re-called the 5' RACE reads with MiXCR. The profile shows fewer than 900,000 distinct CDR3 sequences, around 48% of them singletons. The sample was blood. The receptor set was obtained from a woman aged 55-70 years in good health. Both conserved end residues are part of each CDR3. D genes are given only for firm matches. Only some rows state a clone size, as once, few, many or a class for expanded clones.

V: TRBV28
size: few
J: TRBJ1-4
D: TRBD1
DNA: TGTGCCAGCAGTTTACCAGGGGGGATATCTAATGAAAAACTGTTTTTT
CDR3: CASSLPGGISNEKLFF

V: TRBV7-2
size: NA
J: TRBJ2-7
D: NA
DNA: TGTGCCAGCAGCCCGTATGGGGACGAGCAGTACTTC
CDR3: CASSPYGDEQYF

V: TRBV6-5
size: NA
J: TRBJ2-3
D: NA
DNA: TGTGCCAGCAGTCAGATGCGCAGGGACGCGAATACGCAGTATTTT
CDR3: CASSQMRRDANTQYF

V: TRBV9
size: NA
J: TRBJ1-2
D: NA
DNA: TGTGCCAGCAGCGAGGGCCGGGGGGAAAGCTATGGCTACACCTTC
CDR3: CASSEGRGESYGYTF

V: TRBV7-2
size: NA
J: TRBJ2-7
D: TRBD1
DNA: TGTGCCAGCAGCTTAGCGGGGGGACAGGGAGCCTACGAGCAGTACTTC
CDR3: CASSLAGGQGAYEQYF

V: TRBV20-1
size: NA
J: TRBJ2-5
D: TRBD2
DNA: TGCAGTGCTTCCAAGGTAGCGGGAGTTGAGACCCAGTACTTC
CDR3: CSASKVAGVETQYF

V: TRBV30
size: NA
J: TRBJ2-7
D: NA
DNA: TGTGCCTGGAGTATCGGGGCCTACGAGCAGTACTTC
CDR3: CAWSIGAYEQYF

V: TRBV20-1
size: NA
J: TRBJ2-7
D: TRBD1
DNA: TGCAGTGCGGAAGGACAGGGCTCTGGCGAGCAGTACTTC
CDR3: CSAEGQGSGEQYF

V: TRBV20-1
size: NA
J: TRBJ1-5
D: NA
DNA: TGCAGTGCTAGAGCTAGGGCAGGAGGCAATCAGCCCCAGCATTTT
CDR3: CSARARAGGNQPQHF

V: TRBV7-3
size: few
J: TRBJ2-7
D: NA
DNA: TGTGCCAGCAGCTTCGGGGGCGGGCCCTCCTACGAGCAGTACTTC
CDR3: CASSFGGGPSYEQYF

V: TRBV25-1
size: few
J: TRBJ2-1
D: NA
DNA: TGTGCCAGCAGTCGCGCGGGGAATGAGCAGTTCTTC
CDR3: CASSRAGNEQFF

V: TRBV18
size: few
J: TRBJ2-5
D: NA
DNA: TGTGCCAGCGCCAGAGGCGGTCAAGAGACCCAGTACTTC
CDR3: CASARGGQETQYF

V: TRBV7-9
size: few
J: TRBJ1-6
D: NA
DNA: TGTGCCAGCAGCTCGTACAGGCCCGTGGGAGGTTCACCCCTCCACTTT
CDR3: CASSSYRPVGGSPLHF

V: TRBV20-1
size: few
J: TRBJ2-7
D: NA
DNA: TGCAGTGCTAGACGACAGACACGCAACGAGCAGTACTTC
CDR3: CSARRQTRNEQYF

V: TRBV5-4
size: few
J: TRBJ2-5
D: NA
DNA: TGTGCCAGCAGCTTGGTCGTTGGCCAGGTCGGTGGGACCCAGTACTTC
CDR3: CASSLVVGQVGGTQYF

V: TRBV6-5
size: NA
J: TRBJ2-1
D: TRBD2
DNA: TGTGCCAGCAGCCCTGGGACTAGCGGAATATACAATGAGCAGTTCTTC
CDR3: CASSPGTSGIYNEQFF

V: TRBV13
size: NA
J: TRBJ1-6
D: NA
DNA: TGTGCCAGCAGCTCGGGCAAAGGGAATTCACCCCTCCACTTT
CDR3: CASSSGKGNSPLHF

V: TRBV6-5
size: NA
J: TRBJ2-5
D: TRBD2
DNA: TGTGCCAGCAGTTACTCGCCTAGCGGATCCAAAGAGACCCAGTACTTC
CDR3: CASSYSPSGSKETQYF

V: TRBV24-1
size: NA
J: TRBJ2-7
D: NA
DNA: TGTGCCACCAGTGGAAAAGGGCTATCAATCTACGAGCAGTACTTC
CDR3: CATSGKGLSIYEQYF

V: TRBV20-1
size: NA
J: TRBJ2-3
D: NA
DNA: TGCAGTGCTAGACCGGTTCTAGTGGCTACAGATACGCAGTATTTT
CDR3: CSARPVLVATDTQYF

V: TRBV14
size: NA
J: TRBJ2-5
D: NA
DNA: TGTGCCAGCAGCCAAGATGTACCAACGCAACAGAGAGAGACCCAGTACTTC
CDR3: CASSQDVPTQQRETQYF

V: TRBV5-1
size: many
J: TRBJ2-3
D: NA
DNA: TGCGCCAGCAGCTTGATGGGGGATACGCAGTATTTT
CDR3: CASSLMGDTQYF

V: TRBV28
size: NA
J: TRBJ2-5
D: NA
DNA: TGTGCCAGCAGGTCTAGCACACGACGTGAGCAGTACTTC
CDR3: CASRSSTRREQYF

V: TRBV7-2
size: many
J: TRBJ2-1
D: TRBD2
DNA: TGTGCCAGCAGCTCAACTGGCCCAACTAGCGCCCCCTACAATGAGCAGTTCTTC
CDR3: CASSSTGPTSAPYNEQFF

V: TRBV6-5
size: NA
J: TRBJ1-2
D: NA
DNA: TGTGCCAGCAGTTACCAGGGCTACTATGGCTACACCTTC
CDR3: CASSYQGYYGYTF

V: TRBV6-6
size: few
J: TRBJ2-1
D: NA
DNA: TGTGCCAGCAGCCCGGAGACTGTCGACTACAATGAGCAGTTCTTC
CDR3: CASSPETVDYNEQFF

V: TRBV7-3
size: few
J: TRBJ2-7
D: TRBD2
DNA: TGTGCCAGCAGCCTGCTCGCGGGAGGGCCTAGCGAGCAGTACTTC
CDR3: CASSLLAGGPSEQYF

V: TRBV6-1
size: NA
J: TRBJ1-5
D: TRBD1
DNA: TGTGCCAGCAGTCCCCCTACAGGGGCCTTCAATCAGCCCCAGCATTTT
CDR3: CASSPPTGAFNQPQHF

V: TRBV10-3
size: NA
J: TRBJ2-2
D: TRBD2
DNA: TGTGCCACACTCCCCCAGGCTAGCGGGGGCGGGGAGCTGTTTTTT
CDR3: CATLPQASGGGELFF

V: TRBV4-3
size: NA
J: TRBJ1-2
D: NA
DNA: TGCGCCAGCAGCCATGGAGAGGGGGACTATGGCTACACCTTC
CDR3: CASSHGEGDYGYTF

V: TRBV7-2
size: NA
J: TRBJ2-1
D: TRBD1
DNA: TGTGCCAGCAGCTTAGCGCAGGGACAGGGGGCTTCCTACAATGAGCAGTTCTTC
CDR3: CASSLAQGQGASYNEQFF

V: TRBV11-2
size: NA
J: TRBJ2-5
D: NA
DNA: TGTGCCAGCAGCTCCCAAGCAGGGGAAGGGGAGACCCAGTACTTC
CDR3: CASSSQAGEGETQYF

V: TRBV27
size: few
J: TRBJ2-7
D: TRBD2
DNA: TGTGCCAGCAGTGTGGTAGCGGGAGGCTCCTACGAGCAGTACTTC
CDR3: CASSVVAGGSYEQYF

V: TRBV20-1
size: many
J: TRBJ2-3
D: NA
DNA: TGCAGTGCTTCAGCCGGGGCCTCACTCAGCACAGATACGCAGTATTTT
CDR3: CSASAGASLSTDTQYF

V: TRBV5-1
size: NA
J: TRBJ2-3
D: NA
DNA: TGCGCCAGCAGCTTGTACGATCCTGGAGATACGCAGTATTTT
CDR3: CASSLYDPGDTQYF

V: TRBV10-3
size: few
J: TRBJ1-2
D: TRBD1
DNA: TGTGCCATCAGTGGGGTCGGGACAGGGAGCACTAACTATGGCTACACCTTC
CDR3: CAISGVGTGSTNYGYTF

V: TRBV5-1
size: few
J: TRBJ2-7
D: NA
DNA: TGCGCCAGCAGCTTGAAATCCGACTTGAGCGACGAGCAGTACTTC
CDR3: CASSLKSDLSDEQYF

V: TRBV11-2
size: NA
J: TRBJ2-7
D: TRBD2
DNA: TGTGCCAGCAGCCAGCTAGCGGGGGCGTCCCGGCTCTACGAGCAGTACTTC
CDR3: CASSQLAGASRLYEQYF

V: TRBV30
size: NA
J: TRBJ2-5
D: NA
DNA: TGTGCCTGGAGTGGTAGCCCAGAGACCCAGTACTTC
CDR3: CAWSGSPETQYF

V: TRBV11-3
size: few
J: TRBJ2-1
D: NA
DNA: TGTGCCAGCAGCTTCGGGGGAGACCACAATGAGCAGTTCTTC
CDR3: CASSFGGDHNEQFF

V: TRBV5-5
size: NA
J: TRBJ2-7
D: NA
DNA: TGTGCCAGCAGCTCCGGACCCGGGTTCTACTACGAGCAGTACTTC
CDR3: CASSSGPGFYYEQYF

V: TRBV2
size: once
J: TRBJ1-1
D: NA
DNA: TGTGCCAGCAGTGAAGTCGGCAGGGGCACTGAAGCTTTCTTT
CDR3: CASSEVGRGTEAFF

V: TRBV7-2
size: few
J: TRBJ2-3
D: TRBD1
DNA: TGTGCCAGCAGCCCCCTAACAGGGGTCCGGACCCCAGATACGCAGTATTTT
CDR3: CASSPLTGVRTPDTQYF

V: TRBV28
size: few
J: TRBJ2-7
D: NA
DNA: TGTGCCAGCAGTTTAGGACAGAGCAATGAGCAGTACTTC
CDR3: CASSLGQSNEQYF

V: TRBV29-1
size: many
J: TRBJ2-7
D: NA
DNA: TGCAGCGTCGGGGACAACTCCTACGAGCAGTACTTC
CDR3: CSVGDNSYEQYF

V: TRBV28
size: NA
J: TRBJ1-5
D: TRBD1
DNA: TGTGCCAGCAGTGCCCACAGGGGACAGCCCCAGCATTTT
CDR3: CASSAHRGQPQHF

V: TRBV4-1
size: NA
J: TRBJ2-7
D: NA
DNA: TGCGCCAGCAGCCCGACTACCCAATACGAGCAGTACTTC
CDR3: CASSPTTQYEQYF

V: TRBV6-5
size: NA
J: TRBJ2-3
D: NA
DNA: TGTGCCAGCAGTCTAGGACCCCCGGGCACAGATACACAGTATTTT
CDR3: CASSLGPPGTDTQYF

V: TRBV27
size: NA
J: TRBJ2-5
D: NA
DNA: TGTGCCAGCAGTCAGCCCTACGAGGGAGAGACCCAGTACTTC
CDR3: CASSQPYEGETQYF

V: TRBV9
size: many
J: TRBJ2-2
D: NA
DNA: TGTGCCAGCAGCGGAGGGGCGTTGATACTTAGTGGGGAGCTGTTTTTT
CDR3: CASSGGALILSGELFF